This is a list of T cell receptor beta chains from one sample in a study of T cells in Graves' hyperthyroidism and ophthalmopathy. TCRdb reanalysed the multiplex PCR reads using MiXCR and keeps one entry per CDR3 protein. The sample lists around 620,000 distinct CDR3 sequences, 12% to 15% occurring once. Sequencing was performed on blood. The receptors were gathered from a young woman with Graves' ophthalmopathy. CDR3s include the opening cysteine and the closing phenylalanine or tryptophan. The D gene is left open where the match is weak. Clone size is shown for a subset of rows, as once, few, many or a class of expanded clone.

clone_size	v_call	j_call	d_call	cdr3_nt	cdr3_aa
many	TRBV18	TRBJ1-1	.	TGTGCCAGCTCACCAAGAAGGGTGAACACTGAAGCTTTCTTT	CASSPRRVNTEAFF
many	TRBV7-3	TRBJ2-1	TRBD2	TGTGCCAGCAGCGATGCTAGCGGAGGCTCCTACAATGAGCAGTTCTTC	CASSDASGGSYNEQFF
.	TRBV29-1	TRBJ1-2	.	TGCAGCGTTGGCGGACTGATTAACTATGGCTACACCTTC	CSVGGLINYGYTF
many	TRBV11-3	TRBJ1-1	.	TGTGCCAGCAGCCCCTGGACAGCGCAATCTAACACTGAAGCTTTCTTT	CASSPWTAQSNTEAFF
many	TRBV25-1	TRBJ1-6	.	TGTGCCAGCACACGGGGATTAGGATCACCCCTCCACTTT	CASTRGLGSPLHF
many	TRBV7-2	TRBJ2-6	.	TGTGCAGGGGGGCAGGGCTCTGGGGCCAACGTCCTGACTTTC	CAGGQGSGANVLTF
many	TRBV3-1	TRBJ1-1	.	TGTGCCAGCATTCAAGGCGGGACCACTGAAGCTTTCTTT	CASIQGGTTEAFF
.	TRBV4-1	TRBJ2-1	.	TGCGCCAGCAGCCAAAGTTATCTAGCTTCCATTTACAATGAGCAGTTCTTC	CASSQSYLASIYNEQFF
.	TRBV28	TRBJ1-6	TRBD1	TGTGCCAGCAACCCGGACAGGGTGAATTCACCCCTCCACTTT	CASNPDRVNSPLHF
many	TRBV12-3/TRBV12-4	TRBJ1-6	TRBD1	TGTGCCAGCAGTTTTCTGGACAGGGGATCCTATAATTCACCCCTCCACTTT	CASSFLDRGSYNSPLHF
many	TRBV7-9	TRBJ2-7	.	TGTGCCAGCAGCTTAGCAGCGAACGAAAAGTACGAGCAGTACTTC	CASSLAANEKYEQYF
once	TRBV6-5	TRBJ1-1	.	TGTGCCAGCAGTTATGGACAGTTCTCTGAAGCTTTCTTT	CASSYGQFSEAFF
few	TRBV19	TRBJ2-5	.	TGTGCCAGCGAGGGCCAGGGGGAGACCCAGTACTTC	CASEGQGETQYF
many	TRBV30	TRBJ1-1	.	TGTGCCTGGAGTCCCCGGTGGGACACTGAAGCTTTCTTT	CAWSPRWDTEAFF